This T cell receptor beta chain came from a study of blood T cell repertoires in COVID-19. CDR1 and CDR2 from the germline V gene are SEHNR and FQNEAQ (reference sequence). Trimming removed 1 base from V and 4 bases from J; junction bases left unmatched: 5. The CDR3 sequence is 16 residues long. Seattle patient enrollment occurred during active infection, with longitudinal follow-up thereafter. Under the authors' procedure: Estimates of nucleated cell counts were drawn from the amplification of reference gene primers. The repertoire was sequenced with immunoSEQ multiplex PCR; TCRdb's copy has only in-frame clones and lacks some. V and J calls and clone size are as listed in that table; D and trimming were resolved from the DNA. The sample has 50,000 or so clones; over 90% are singletons.

The gene calls are TRBV7-9 and TRBJ2-2, with TRBD2 matching 8 bases. This TCR derives from a man aged 55 to 70 with COVID-19, enrolled during active disease. The sample was peripheral blood. Written as DNA, the CDR3 is TGTGCCAGCAGCTTAGGAGCGGGAGAAGGCACCGGGGAGCTGTTTTTT. Its protein product is CASSLGAGEGTGELFF.